This T cell receptor beta chain appears in the sequencing data of a study of blood T cell repertoires in COVID-19. For the study at large: The samples span acute and convalescent COVID-19 from the United States, Italy and Spain. PBMCs, B-cell-depleted T cells, or T cells provided the cDNA or gDNA that made up the material.

CDR3 length equals 15 residues. Looked up from germline, CDR1 is SEHNR and CDR2 is FQNEAQ (reference sequence). The trim removed 2 bases at V and 7 bases at J, leaving 5 bases unmatched. In the authors' workflow: Cell counts per sample came from amplifying reference gene primers. The method was immunoSEQ multiplex PCR; TCRdb's version includes in-frame clones alone and lacks a portion of them. D and trimming come from the DNA, and the V and J calls and clone size come from that table. The sample lists about 210,000 clones, about 84% seen once, with 9.5% to 15% in the top ten. V usage is TRBV7-9 and J usage is TRBJ1-4, with 9 bases identical to TRBD1. The receptor's source is a human donor in a cohort sampled during active COVID-19. The sample taken for sequencing was peripheral blood. The CDR3 DNA sequence: TGTGCCAGCAGCTTACAACAGGGGGCAGGTGAAAAACTGTTTTTT. It specifies CASSLQQGAGEKLFF.